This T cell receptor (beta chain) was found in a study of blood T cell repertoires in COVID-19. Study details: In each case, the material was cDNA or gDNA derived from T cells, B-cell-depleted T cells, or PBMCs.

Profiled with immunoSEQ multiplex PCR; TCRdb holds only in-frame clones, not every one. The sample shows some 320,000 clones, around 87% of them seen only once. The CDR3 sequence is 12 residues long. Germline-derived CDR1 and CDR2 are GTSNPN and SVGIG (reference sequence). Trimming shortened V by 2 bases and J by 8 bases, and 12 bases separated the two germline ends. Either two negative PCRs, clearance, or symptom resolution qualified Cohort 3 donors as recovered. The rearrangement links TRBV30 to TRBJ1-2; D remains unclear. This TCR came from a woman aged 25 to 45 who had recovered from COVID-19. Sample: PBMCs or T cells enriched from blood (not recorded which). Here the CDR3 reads CAWSLGGNGYTF. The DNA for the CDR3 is TGTGCCTGGAGTCTCGGAGGGAACGGCTACACCTTC.